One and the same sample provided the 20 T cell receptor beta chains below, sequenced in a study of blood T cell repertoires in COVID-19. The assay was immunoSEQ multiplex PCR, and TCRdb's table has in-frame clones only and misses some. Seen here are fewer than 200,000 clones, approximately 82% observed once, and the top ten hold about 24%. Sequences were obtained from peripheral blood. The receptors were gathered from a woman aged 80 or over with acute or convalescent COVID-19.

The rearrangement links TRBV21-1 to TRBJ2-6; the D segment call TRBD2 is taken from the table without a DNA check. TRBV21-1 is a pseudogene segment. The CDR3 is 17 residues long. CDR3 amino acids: CASSKAGSSSGANVLTF. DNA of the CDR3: TGTGCCAGCAGCAAAGCGGGTTCTAGCTCTGGGGCCAACGTCCTGACTTTC.

DNA for the CDR3: TGTGCCAGCTCACCCGGAGGCGGGAGGGGATCCTACGAGCAGTACTTC. Protein: CASSPGGGRGSYEQYF. The chain uses TRBV18 and TRBJ2-7, with TRBD2 matching over 9 bases. The CDR3 is made up of 16 amino acids. J lost 1 base, V lost 3 bases, and 7 bases had no gene match. Looked up from germline, CDR1 is KGHSH and CDR2 is LQKENI.

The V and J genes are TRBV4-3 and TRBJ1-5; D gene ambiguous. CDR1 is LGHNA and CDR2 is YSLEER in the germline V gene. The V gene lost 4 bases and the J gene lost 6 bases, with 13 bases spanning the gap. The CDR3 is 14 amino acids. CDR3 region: CASSLKLLSQPQHF. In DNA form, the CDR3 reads TGCGCCAGCAGCCTGAAACTGTTGAGTCAGCCCCAGCATTTT.

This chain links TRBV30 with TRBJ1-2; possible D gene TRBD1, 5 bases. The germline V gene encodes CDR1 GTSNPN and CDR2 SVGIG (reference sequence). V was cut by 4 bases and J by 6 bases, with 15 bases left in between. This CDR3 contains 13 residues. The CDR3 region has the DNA TGTGCCTGGAAGGCGGTATTAGGGGATGGCTACACCTTC. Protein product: CAWKAVLGDGYTF.

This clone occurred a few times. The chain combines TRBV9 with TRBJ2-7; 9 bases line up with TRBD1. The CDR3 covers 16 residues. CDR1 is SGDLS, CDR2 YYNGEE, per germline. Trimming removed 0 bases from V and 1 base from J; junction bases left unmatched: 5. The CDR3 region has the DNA TGTGCCAGCAGCGTAGCCGCCGGGACAGGGTCCTACGAGCAGTACTTC. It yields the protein CASSVAAGTGSYEQYF. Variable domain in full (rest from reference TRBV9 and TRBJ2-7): DSGVTQTPKHLITATGQRVTLRCSPRSGDLSVYWYQQSLDQGLQFLIQYYNGEERAKGNILERFSAQQFPDLHSELNLSSLELGDSALYFCASSVAAGTGSYEQYFGPGTRLTVT.

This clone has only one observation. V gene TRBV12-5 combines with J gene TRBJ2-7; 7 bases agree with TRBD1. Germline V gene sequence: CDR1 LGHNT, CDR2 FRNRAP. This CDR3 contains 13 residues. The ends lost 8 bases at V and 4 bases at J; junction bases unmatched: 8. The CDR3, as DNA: TGTGCTAGTTCTCAGGGGGAGTTGTACGAGCAGTACTTC. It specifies CASSQGELYEQYF.

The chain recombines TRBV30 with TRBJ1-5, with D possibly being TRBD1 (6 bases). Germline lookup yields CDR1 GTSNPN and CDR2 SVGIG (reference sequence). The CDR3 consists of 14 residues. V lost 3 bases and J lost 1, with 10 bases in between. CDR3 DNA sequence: TGTGCCTGGAGCGCAGACAGGAGCAATCAGCCCCAGCATTTT. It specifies CAWSADRSNQPQHF.

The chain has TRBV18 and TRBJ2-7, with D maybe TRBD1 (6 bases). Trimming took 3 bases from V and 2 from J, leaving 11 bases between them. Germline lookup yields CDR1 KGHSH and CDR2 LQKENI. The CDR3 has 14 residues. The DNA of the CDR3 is TGTGCCAGCTCACCCGGGACAAGACCCTACGAGCAGTACTTC. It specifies CASSPGTRPYEQYF.

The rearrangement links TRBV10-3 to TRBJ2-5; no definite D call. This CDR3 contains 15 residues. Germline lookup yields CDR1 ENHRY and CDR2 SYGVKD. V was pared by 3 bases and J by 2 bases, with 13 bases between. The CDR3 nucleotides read TGTGCCATCAGTGAAGGAAAACTAAGGCAAGAGACCCAGTACTTC. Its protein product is CAISEGKLRQETQYF.

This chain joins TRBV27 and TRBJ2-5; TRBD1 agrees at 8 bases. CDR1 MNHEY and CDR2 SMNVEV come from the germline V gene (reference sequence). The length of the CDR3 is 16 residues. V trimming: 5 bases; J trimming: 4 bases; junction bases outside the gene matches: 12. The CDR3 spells CASSPLFTGGGETQYF. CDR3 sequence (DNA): TGTGCCAGCAGTCCCCTTTTTACAGGGGGTGGAGAGACCCAGTACTTC.

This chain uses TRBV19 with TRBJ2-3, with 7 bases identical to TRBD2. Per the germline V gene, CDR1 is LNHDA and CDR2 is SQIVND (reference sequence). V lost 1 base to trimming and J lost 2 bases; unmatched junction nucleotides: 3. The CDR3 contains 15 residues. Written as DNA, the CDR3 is TGTGCCAGTAGTATAGGGCTAGCGGACACAGATACGCAGTATTTT. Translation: CASSIGLADTDTQYF.

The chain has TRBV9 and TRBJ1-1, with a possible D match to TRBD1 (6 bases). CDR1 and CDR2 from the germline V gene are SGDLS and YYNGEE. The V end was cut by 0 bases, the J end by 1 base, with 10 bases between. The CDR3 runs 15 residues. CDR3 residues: CASSVGGHPNTEAFF. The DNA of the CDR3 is TGTGCCAGCAGCGTAGGGGGACATCCGAACACTGAAGCTTTCTTT.

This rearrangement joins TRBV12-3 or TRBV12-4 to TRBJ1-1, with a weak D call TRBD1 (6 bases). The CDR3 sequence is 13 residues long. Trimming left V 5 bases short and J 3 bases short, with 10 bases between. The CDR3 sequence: CASSNTGYTEAFF. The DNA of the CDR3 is TGTGCCAGCAGTAATACAGGGTACACTGAAGCTTTCTTT.

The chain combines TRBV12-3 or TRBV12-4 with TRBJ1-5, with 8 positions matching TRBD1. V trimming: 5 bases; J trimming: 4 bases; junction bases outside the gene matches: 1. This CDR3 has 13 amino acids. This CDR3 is CASSRQGNQPQHF. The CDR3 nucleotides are TGTGCCAGCAGTAGACAGGGGAATCAGCCCCAGCATTTT.

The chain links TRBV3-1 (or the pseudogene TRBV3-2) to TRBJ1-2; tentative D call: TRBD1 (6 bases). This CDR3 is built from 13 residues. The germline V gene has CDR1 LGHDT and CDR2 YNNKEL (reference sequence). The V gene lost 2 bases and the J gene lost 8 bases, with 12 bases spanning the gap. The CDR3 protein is CASSQQGGGGYTF. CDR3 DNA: TGTGCCAGCAGCCAACAAGGGGGAGGGGGCTACACCTTC.

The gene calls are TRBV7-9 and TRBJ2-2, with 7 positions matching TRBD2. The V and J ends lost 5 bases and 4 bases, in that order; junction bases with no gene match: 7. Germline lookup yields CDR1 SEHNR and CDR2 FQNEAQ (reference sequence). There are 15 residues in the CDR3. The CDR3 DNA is TGTGCCAGCAGCAAAAGCTCTAGCGGCACCGGGGAGCTGTTTTTT. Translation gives CASSKSSSGTGELFF.

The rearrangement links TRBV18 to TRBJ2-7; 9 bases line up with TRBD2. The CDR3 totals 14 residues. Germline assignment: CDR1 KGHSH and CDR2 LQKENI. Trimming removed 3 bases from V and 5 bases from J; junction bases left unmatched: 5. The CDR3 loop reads CASSPRREGNEQYF. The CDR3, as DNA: TGTGCCAGCTCACCGAGGCGGGAGGGCAACGAGCAGTACTTC.

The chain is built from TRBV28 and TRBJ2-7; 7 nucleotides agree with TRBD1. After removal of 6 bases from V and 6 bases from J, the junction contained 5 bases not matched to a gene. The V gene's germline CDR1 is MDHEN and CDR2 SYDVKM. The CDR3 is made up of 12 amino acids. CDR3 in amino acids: CASRTTGFEQYF. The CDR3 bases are TGTGCCAGCAGGACGACAGGGTTCGAGCAGTACTTC.

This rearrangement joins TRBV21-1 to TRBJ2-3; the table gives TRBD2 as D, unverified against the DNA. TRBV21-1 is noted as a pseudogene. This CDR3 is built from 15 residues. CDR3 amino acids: CASSAPGTSTDTQYF. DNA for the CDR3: TGTGCCAGCAGCGCTCCCGGGACTTCCACAGATACGCAGTATTTT.

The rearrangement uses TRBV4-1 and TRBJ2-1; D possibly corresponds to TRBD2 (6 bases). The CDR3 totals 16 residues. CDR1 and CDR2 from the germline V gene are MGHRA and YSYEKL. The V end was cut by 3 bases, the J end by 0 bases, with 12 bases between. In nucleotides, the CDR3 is TGCGCCAGCAGCCACCCGCGGGGAAGCTCCTACAATGAGCAGTTCTTC. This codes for CASSHPRGSSYNEQFF.